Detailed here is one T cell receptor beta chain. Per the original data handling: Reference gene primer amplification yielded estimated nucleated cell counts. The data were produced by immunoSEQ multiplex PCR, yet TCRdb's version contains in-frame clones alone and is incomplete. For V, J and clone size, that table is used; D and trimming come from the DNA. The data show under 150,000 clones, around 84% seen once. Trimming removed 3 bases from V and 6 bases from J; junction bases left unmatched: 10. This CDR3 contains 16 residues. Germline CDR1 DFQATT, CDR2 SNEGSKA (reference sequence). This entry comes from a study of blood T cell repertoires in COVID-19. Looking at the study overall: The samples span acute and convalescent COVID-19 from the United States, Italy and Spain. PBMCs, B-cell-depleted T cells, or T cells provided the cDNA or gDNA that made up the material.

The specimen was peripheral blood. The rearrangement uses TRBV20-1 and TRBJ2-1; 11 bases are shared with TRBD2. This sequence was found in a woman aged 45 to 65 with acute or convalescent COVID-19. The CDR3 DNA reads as TGCAGTGCTAGTGATCCTACTAGCGGGGGAAGCAATGAGCAGTTCTTC. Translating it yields CSASDPTSGGSNEQFF.